This TCR beta chain was sequenced during a study of spatial heterogeneity in lung cancer. Time point reported: sample taken at primary tumor resection. The sequenced material consisted of unsorted whole RNA from tumor, nontumor lung or frozen PBMC. Concerning this clonotype: Its antigen is not known.

TCRdb processed the 5' RACE reads anew with MiXCR; each CDR3 protein has one entry. This table holds around 60,000 distinct CDR3 sequences, more than 7% found once. Study-level results: At tumor resection, ubiquitous expanded TCRs were detected in blood more often than later.

Here the sequenced sample was PBMCs, taken at surgery. The sequence was obtained from a female donor with early-stage non-small cell lung cancer.

This CDR3 reads CASSPPARGSPLHF. The DNA of the CDR3 is TGTGCCAGCAGTCCTCCCGCGCGGGGTTCACCCCTCCACTTT. The chain employs TRBV28 and TRBJ1-6, with unresolved D. The CDR3 has 14 residues. Germline V CDR1 and CDR2: MDHEN, SYDVKM. Trimming took 5 bases from V and 9 from J, leaving 14 bases between them.